This is a list of T cell receptor beta chains from one sample in a study of blood T cell repertoires in COVID-19. TCRdb's table, derived via immunoSEQ multiplex PCR, lists solely in-frame clones and lacks some. The table has about 80,000 clones, over 80% seen once. Sequencing used peripheral blood. The receptors shown here come from an elderly man with active or convalescent COVID-19. CDR3s include the opening cysteine and the closing phenylalanine or tryptophan. The D gene is left open where the match is weak. Clone size is not always given. Where it is, it says once, few, many or a class for expanded clones.

>TRBJ1-1|NA|NA|TRBV15
TGTGCCACCAGCAGAGGAGATTTGGGAGGTACTGAAGCTTTCTTT
CATSRGDLGGTEAFF
>TRBJ2-1|TRBD2|few|TRBV2
TGTGCCAGCAGGGACCTTCCTAGCGGGCCATACAATGAGCAGTTCTTC
CASRDLPSGPYNEQFF
>TRBJ1-4|NA|NA|TRBV4-2
TGTGCCAGCCGGGACACCCTGGGTGAAAAACTGTTTTTT
CASRDTLGEKLFF
>TRBJ1-1|NA|NA|TRBV2
TGTGCCAGAGGGTTAGGGGACACTGAAGCTTTCTTT
CARGLGDTEAFF
>TRBJ2-1|TRBD2|NA|TRBV24-1
TGTGCCACCAGTGATCAGCGGGAGCCCAACAATGAGCAGTTCTTC
CATSDQREPNNEQFF
>TRBJ1-1|NA|NA|TRBV28
TGTGCCAGCAGTTACAATTACCCAGGACTCTCTGAAGCTTTCTTT
CASSYNYPGLSEAFF
>TRBJ2-1|TRBD2|NA|TRBV12-5
TGTGCTGGCGGGAGGGAGACCTACAATGAGCAGTTCTTC
CAGGRETYNEQFF
>TRBJ1-5|NA|NA|TRBV3-1/TRBV3-2
TGTGCCAGCAGCCCGACCCCCTGGGAGTGGGGCAATCAGCCCCAGCATTTT
CASSPTPWEWGNQPQHF
>TRBJ2-2|NA|NA|TRBV5-8
TGTGCCAGCAGCTTGGTCCCGCGCGGGGACGCCGGGGAGCTGTTTTTT
CASSLVPRGDAGELFF
>TRBJ1-1|TRBD1|NA|TRBV24-1
TGTGCCACCAGAGGACAGGTACCGCCTTATGAAGCTTTCTTT
CATRGQVPPYEAFF
>TRBJ2-5|NA|NA|TRBV10-2
TGCGCCAGCAGTGAGTCAGGAAGAGGCCAGACCCAGTACTTC
CASSESGRGQTQYF
>TRBJ1-1|NA|NA|TRBV11-3
TGTGCCAGCAGCTTAGTAAACAGGAACACTGAAGCTTTCTTT
CASSLVNRNTEAFF
>TRBJ1-4|TRBD1|once|TRBV5-1
TGCGCCAGCAGCCTGACAGGGGGCGCGGCTAATGAAAAACTGTTTTTT
CASSLTGGAANEKLFF
>TRBJ1-4|TRBD1|NA|TRBV6-4
TGTGCCAGCAGTGCCTCAGGGGGGGCTAATGAAAAACTGTTTTTT
CASSASGGANEKLFF
>TRBJ1-1|TRBD1|NA|TRBV5-1
TGCGCCAGCAGGTTCAGGGGGATTTCGGACACTGAAGCTTTCTTT
CASRFRGISDTEAFF
>TRBJ1-3|NA|NA|TRBV11-3
TGTGCCAGCAGCAGTATTACAGGATCTGGAAACACCATATATTTT
CASSSITGSGNTIYF